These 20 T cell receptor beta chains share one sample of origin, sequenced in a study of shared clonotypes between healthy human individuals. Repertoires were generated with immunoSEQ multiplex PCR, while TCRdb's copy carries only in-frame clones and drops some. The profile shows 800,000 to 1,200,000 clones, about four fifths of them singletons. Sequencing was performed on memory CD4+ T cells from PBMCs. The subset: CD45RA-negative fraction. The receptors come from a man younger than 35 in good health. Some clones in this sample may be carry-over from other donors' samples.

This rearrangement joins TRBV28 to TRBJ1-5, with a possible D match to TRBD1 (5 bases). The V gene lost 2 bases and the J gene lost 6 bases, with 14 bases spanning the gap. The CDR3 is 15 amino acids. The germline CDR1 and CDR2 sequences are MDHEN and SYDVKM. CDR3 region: CASSLGQGRGQPQHF. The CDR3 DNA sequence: TGTGCCAGCAGTTTAGGCCAGGGAAGGGGTCAGCCCCAGCATTTT.

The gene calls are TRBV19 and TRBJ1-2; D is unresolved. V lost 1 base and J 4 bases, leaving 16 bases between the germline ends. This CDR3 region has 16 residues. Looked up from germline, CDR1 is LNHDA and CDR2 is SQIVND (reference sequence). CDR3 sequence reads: CASSIARSARVYGYTF. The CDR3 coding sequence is TGTGCCAGTAGTATAGCCCGGTCAGCTCGGGTCTATGGCTACACCTTC.

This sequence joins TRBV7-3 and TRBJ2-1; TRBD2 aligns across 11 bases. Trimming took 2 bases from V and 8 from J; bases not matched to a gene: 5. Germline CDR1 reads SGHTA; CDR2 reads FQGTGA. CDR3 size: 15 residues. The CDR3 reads CASSLGTSGIDEQFF. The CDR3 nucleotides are TGTGCCAGCAGCTTAGGGACTAGCGGTATAGATGAGCAGTTCTTC.

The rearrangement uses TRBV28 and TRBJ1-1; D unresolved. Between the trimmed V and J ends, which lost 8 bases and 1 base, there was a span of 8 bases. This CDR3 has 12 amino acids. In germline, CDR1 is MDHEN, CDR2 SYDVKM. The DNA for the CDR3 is TGTGCCAGCTCTGTGCGGAACACTGAAGCTTTCTTT. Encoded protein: CASSVRNTEAFF.

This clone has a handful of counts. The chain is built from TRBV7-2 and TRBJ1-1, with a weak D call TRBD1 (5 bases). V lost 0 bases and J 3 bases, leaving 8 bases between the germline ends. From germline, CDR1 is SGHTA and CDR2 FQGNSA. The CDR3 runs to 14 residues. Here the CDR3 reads CASSLASGHTEAFF. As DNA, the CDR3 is TGTGCCAGCAGCTTAGCATCGGGGCACACTGAAGCTTTCTTT.

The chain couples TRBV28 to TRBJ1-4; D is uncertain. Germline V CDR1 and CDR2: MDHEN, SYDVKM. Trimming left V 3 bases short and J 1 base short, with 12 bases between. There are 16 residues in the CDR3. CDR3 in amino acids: CASSFPGKRTNEKLFF. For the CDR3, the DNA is TGTGCCAGCAGTTTCCCGGGTAAAAGAACTAATGAAAAACTGTTTTTT.

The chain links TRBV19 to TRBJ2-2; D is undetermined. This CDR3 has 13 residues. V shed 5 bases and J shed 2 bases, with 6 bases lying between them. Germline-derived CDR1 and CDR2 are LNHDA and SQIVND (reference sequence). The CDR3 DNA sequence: TGTGCCAGTAGTTGGGCTAACACCGGGGAGCTGTTTTTT. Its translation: CASSWANTGELFF.

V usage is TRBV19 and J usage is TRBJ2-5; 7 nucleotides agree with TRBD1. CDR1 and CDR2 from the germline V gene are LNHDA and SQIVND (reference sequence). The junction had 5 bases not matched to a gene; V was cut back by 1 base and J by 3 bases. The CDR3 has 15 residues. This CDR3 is CASSIAGTAEETQYF. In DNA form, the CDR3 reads TGTGCCAGTAGTATAGCCGGGACAGCCGAAGAGACCCAGTACTTC.

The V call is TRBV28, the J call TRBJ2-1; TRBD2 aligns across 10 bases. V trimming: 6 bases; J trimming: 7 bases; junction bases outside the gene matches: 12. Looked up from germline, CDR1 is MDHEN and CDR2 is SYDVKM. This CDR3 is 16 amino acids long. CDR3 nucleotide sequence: TGTGCCAGCAGGGGAACCAAGCGACTAGCGGGTAATGAGCAGTTCTTC. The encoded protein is CASRGTKRLAGNEQFF.

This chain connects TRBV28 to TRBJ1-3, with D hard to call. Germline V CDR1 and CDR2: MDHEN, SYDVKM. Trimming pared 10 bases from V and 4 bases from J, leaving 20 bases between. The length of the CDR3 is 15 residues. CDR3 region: CATEDSRRFGNTIYF. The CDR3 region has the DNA TGTGCCACCGAGGACTCCCGGAGGTTCGGAAACACCATATATTTT.

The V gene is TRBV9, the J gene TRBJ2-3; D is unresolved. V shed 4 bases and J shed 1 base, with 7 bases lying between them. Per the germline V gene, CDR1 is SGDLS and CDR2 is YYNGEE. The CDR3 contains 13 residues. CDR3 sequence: CASSLGGTDTQYF. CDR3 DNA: TGTGCCAGCAGCCTCGGTGGCACAGATACGCAGTATTTT.

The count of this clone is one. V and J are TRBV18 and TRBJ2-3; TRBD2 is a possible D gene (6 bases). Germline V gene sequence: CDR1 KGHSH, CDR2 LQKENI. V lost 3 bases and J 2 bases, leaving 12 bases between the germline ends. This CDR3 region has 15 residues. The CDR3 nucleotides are TGTGCCAGCTCACCGTCCGGACTAACCACAGATACGCAGTATTTT. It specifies CASSPSGLTTDTQYF.

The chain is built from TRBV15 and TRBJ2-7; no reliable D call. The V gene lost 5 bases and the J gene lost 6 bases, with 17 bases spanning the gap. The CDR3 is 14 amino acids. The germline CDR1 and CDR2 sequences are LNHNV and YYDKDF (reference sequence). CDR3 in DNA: TGTGCCACCAGCGTTGGACGTTCCTTCGGCGAGCAGTACTTC. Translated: CATSVGRSFGEQYF.

CDR3 nucleotides: TGTGCCAGCATCGACGCTTGTGGGACACTTCGGTCCATCGGAAACACCATATATTTT. It specifies CASIDACGTLRSIGNTIYF. V usage is TRBV14 and J usage is TRBJ1-3, with D tentatively TRBD1 (6 bases). V lost 7 bases and J 4 bases, leaving 29 bases between the germline ends. Germline V gene sequence: CDR1 SGHDN, CDR2 FVKESK. This CDR3 has 19 amino acids. Filled out from reference TRBV14 and TRBJ1-3, the complete variable domain reads EAGVTQFPSHSVIEKGQTVTLRCDPISGHDNLYWYRRVMGKEIKFLLHFVKESKQDESGMPNNRFLAERTGGTYSTLKVQPAELEDSGVYFCASIDACGTLRSIGNTIYFGEGSWLTVV.

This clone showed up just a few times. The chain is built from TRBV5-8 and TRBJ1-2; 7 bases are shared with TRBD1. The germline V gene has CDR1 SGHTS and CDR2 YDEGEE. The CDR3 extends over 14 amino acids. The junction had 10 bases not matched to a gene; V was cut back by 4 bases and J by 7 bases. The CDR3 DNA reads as TGTGCCAGCAGCGAACCGGACAGGCTTGGTGGCTACACCTTC. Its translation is CASSEPDRLGGYTF.

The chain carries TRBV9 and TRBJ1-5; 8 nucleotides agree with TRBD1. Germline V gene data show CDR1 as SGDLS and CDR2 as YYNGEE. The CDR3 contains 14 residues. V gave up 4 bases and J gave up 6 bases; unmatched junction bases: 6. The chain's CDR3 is CASSRGTGVQPQHF. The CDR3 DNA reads TGTGCCAGCAGCAGAGGGACAGGTGTTCAGCCCCAGCATTTT.

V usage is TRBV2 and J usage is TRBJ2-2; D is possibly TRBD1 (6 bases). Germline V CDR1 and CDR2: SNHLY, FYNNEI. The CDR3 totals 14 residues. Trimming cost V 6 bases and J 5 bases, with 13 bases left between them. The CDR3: CASSLQGKTGELFF. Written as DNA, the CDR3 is TGTGCCAGCAGCCTTCAGGGGAAGACCGGGGAGCTGTTTTTT.

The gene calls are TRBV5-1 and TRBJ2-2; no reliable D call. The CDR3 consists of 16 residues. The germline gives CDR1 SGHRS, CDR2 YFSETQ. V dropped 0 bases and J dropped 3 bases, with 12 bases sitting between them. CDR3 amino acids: CASSLDPAGDTGELFF. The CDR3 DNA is TGCGCCAGCAGCTTGGACCCCGCCGGTGACACCGGGGAGCTGTTTTTT.

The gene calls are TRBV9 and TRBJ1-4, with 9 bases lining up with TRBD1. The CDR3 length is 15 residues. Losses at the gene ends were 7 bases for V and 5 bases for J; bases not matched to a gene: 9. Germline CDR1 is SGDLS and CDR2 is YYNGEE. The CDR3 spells CASAPRGTGNEKLFF. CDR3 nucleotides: TGTGCCAGCGCCCCTCGGGGGACAGGGAATGAAAAACTGTTTTTT.

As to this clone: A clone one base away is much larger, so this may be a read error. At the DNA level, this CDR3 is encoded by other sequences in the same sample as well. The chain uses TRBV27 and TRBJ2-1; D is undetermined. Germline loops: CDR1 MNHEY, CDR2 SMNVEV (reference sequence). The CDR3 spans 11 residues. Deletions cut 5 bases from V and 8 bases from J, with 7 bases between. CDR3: CASSGWDEQFF. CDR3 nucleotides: TGTGCCAGCAGTGGGTGGGATGAGCAGTTCTTC.